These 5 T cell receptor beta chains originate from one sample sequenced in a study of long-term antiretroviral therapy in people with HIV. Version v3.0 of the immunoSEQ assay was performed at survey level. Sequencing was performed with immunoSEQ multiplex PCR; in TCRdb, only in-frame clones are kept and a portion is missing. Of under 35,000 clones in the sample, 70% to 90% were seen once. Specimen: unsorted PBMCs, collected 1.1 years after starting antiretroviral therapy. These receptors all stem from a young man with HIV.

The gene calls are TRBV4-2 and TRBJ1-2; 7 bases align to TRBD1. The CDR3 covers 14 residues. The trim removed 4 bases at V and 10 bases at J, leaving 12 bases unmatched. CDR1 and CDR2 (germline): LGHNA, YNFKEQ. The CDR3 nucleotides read TGTGCCAGCAGCCGCGGTTCCCTGGGACAGAACTACACCTTC. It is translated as CASSRGSLGQNYTF.

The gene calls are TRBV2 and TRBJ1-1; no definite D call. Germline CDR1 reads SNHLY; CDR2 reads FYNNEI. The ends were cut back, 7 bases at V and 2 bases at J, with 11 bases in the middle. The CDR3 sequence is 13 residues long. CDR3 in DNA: TGTGCCAGCAAGAGGGAGGGAAACACTGAAGCTTTCTTT. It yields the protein CASKREGNTEAFF.

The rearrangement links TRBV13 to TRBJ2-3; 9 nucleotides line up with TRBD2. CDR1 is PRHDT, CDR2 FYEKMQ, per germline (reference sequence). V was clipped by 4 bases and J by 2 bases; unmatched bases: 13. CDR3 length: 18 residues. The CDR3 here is CASSSTTTSGYPTDTQYF. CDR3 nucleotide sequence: TGTGCCAGCAGCTCCACGACCACTAGCGGGTACCCCACAGATACGCAGTATTTT.

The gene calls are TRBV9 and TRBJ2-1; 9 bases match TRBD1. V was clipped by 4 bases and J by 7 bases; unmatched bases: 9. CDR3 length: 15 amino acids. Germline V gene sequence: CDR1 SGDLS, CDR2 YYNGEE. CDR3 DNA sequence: TGTGCCAGCAGCCTCGGGACGGACAGGGGAAATGAGCAGTTCTTC. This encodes CASSLGTDRGNEQFF.

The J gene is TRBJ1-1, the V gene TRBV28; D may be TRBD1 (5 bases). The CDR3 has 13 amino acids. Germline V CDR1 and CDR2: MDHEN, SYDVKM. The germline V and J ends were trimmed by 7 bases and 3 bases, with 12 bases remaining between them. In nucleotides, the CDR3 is TGTGCCAGCACCGGACACGGGTACACTGAAGCTTTCTTT. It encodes CASTGHGYTEAFF.